A single sample is the source of the 8 T cell receptor beta chains below, sequenced in a study of molecular identifiers for immune sequencing clone quantification. MiXCR, applied by TCRdb to the PCR reads, yields one record per CDR3 protein. The sample lists around 460,000 distinct CDR3 sequences, about 22% seen once, with about 0.8% in the top ten. The specimen was naive CD8+ T cells from blood, with Jurkat cell RNA spiked in. Subset described: FACS-sorted CD8+CD4-CCR7+CD45RA+ naive T cells. These receptors were collected from a human donor in good health. Some libraries in this study had Jurkat cell RNA spiked in.

This clonotype showed up many times. This chain joins TRBV5-1 and TRBJ2-5; the D gene is possibly TRBD2 (7 bases). This CDR3 contains 14 residues. The germline gives CDR1 SGHRS, CDR2 YFSETQ. V was pared by 4 bases and J by 5 bases, with 15 bases between. The CDR3 sequence: CASSLRGGHETQYF. The CDR3 coding sequence is TGCGCCAGCAGCCTGAGGGGGGGCCATGAGACCCAGTACTTC.

As concerns this clonotype: A single base separates this from a much larger clone, so it may be a read error. J is TRBJ2-1 and V is TRBV7-2; D ambiguous. Germline assignment: CDR1 SGHTA and CDR2 FQGNSA. V was trimmed by 5 bases and J by 8 bases, leaving 10 bases between them. This CDR3 has 12 amino acids. Here the CDR3 DNA reads TGTGCCAGCAGCCCCATCGTCTATGAGCAGTTCTTC. This translates into CASSPIVYEQFF.

This clonotype was observed a single time. A much larger clone sits a single nucleotide away, making a read error possible. This rearrangement joins TRBV7-9 to TRBJ2-1; 10 nucleotides match TRBD2. J gave up 6 bases and V 3 bases, and 5 bases lay outside the gene matches. Germline lookup yields CDR1 SEHNR and CDR2 FQNEAQ (reference sequence). The CDR3 contains 15 residues. The CDR3 bases are TGTGCCAGCAGCTTTTTAGCGGGGGGCTTCAATGAGCAGTTCTTC. This codes for CASSFLAGGFNEQFF.

This chain connects TRBV4-1 to TRBJ2-7, with 8 bases matching TRBD1. CDR1 and CDR2 from the germline V gene are MGHRA and YSYEKL. Unmatched junction bases numbered 8, after V lost 3 bases and J lost 1 base. This CDR3 region has 16 residues. As DNA, the CDR3 is TGCGCCAGCAGCCAGGGCGGACAGGGCCTTTCCTACGAGCAGTACTTC. Amino acids: CASSQGGQGLSYEQYF.

Note on this clonotype: A single base separates this from a much larger clone, so it may be a read error. The chain has TRBV28 and TRBJ2-5; 11 bases agree with TRBD2. Germline V gene sequence: CDR1 MDHEN, CDR2 SYDVKM. The CDR3 loop spans 15 amino acids. This CDR3 reads CASSSPKTSGETQHF. The CDR3 bases are TGTGCCAGCAGTTCCCCTAAGACTAGCGGGGAGACCCAGCACTTC.

This clonotype was detected a few times. This chain connects TRBV28 to TRBJ2-3; D unclear. Between the trimmed V and J ends, which lost 3 bases and 0 bases, there was a span of 13 bases. This CDR3 has 16 amino acids. Per germline, CDR1 MDHEN and CDR2 SYDVKM. DNA of the CDR3: TGTGCCAGCAGTTTTCTGATGTCGACTAGCACAGATACGCAGTATTTT. This sequence encodes CASSFLMSTSTDTQYF. Complete variable domain (other parts from reference TRBV28 and TRBJ2-3): DVKVTQSSRYLVKRTGEKVFLECVQDMDHENMFWYRQDPGLGLRLIYFSYDVKMKEKGDIPEGYSVSREKKERFSLILESASTNQTSMYLCASSFLMSTSTDTQYFGPGTRLTVL.

The sample holds a few counts of this clonotype. This chain uses TRBV19 with TRBJ2-7, with D possibly TRBD2 on 6 matching bases. With 5 bases removed from V and 2 bases from J, the gap between germline ends came to 13 bases. CDR1 LNHDA and CDR2 SQIVND come from the germline V gene (reference sequence). The CDR3 is 14 amino acids. The DNA of the CDR3 is TGTGCCAGTAGTCTAACGGGGGATACCTACGAGCAGTACTTC. This gives the protein CASSLTGDTYEQYF.

This clonotype was detected only a few times. The rearrangement joins TRBV9 to TRBJ2-3; D is unclear. Germline V gives CDR1 SGDLS, CDR2 YYNGEE. Between the trimmed V and J ends, which lost 4 bases and 3 bases, there was a span of 18 bases. The CDR3 is 16 amino acids. CDR3 residues: CASSTPEALLTDTQYF. CDR3 DNA: TGTGCCAGCAGCACCCCCGAGGCTCTCCTGACAGATACGCAGTATTTT.